The sample holds a few counts of the clone carrying this T cell receptor beta chain. Its target is unknown. Trimming took 6 bases from V and 3 from J, leaving 9 bases between them. The CDR3 consists of 12 residues. Looked up from germline, CDR1 is SEHNR and CDR2 is FQNEAQ (reference sequence). The entry originates in a study of long-term antiretroviral therapy in people with HIV. With survey level as its setting, the immunoSEQ assay was v3.0. Sequenced by immunoSEQ multiplex PCR; TCRdb stores in-frame clones only, minus some. Among about 25,000 clones listed, more than 70% were seen once. Findings of the study overall: Blood sampling spanned 2004 to 2017, possibly under older ART regimens.

Treatment for all HIV-infected participants took place in the United States. The receptor comes from a man aged 18-30 years with HIV. Here the sequenced sample was unsorted PBMCs, taken 3 years after starting antiretroviral therapy. The genes are TRBV7-9 and TRBJ2-7; D is possibly TRBD1 (6 bases). For the CDR3, the DNA is TGTGCCAGCAGTAAACAGGGCTACGAGCAGTACTTC. It is translated as CASSKQGYEQYF.